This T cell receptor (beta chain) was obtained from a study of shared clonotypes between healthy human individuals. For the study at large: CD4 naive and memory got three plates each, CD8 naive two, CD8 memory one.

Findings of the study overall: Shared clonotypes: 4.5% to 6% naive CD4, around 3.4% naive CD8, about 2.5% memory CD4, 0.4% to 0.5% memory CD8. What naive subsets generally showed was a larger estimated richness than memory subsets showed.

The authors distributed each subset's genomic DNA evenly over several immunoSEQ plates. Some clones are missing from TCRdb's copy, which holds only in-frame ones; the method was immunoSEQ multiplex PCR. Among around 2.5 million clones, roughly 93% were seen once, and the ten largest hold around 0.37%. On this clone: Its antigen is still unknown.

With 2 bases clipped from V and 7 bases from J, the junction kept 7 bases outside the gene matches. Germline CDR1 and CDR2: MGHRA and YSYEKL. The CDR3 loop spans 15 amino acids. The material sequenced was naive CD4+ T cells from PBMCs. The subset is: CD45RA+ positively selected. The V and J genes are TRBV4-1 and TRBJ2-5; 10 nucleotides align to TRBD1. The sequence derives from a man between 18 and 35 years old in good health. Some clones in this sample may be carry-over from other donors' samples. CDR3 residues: CASSQPGQGSGTQYF. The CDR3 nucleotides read TGCGCCAGCAGCCAACCGGGACAGGGGTCAGGGACCCAGTACTTC.